This TCR beta chain was captured by sequencing in a study of blood T cells in healthy people across ages. The V gene's germline CDR1 is MDHEN and CDR2 SYDVKM. The CDR3 totals 16 residues. V was shortened by 2 bases and J by 11 bases, with 24 bases between the two germline ends. Study outcomes and limitations: Naive T cell percentage strongly correlated with TCR beta diversity. More naive CD4+ cells and higher diversity marked long-lived donors relative to aged donors.

Caucasian individuals from Russia who were healthy and aged about 6 to 100 acted as donors. As regards this clonotype: No antigen is known for it.

A sample-barcoded 5' primer and a J-beta primer mix were used in a second PCR of roughly 7 to 11 cycles. CDR3-containing paired-end reads numbered at least 2.5 million in each sample. MiXCR, run by TCRdb on the 5' RACE reads, gives a single entry per CDR3 protein. The top ten clones hold 15% to 20% of a sample with fewer than 1,000,000 distinct CDR3 sequences, around half of them seen once. This chain connects TRBV28 to TRBJ2-5, with D tentatively TRBD2 (5 bases). The material sequenced was blood. The TCR comes from a man older than 75 in good health. In DNA, the CDR3 is TGTGCCAGCAGTTTAGTCGGGATAACAACTGACAATGAGCAGTACTTC. Translating it yields CASSLVGITTDNEQYF.